A selection of T cell receptor beta chains follows, all from one sample in a study of T-cell reconstitution after alpha-beta-depleted transplantation in children. TCRdb reanalysed the PCR reads using MiXCR and keeps one entry per CDR3 protein. The table has approximately 210,000 distinct CDR3 sequences, roughly 15% seen once; the top ten hold over 10%. The sample was PBMCs from the stem cell graft donor, taken from the stem cell graft. The receptor source for this set is a human donor who donated a stem cell graft to a child with acute lymphoblastic leukemia. The CDR3 runs from the conserved cysteine through the conserved F or W. The order of the fields is clone size, D gene, J gene, V gene, CDR3 DNA, CDR3 protein. A D gene is named only where the DNA matches it firmly. Clone size, where shown, is once, few, many, or a class for clones that have expanded.

clone size: few
D gene: TRBD2
J gene: TRBJ2-1
V gene: TRBV10-3
CDR3 DNA: TGTGCCATCAGTGAGGGTACTAGCGGGAGTGATACGAATGAGCAGTTCTTC
CDR3 protein: CAISEGTSGSDTNEQFF

clone size: many
D gene: -
J gene: TRBJ2-6
V gene: TRBV11-3
CDR3 DNA: TGTGCCAGCAAAAGTCTCAGGGGCGCTGGGGCCAACGTCCTGACTTTC
CDR3 protein: CASKSLRGAGANVLTF

clone size: many
D gene: -
J gene: TRBJ2-7
V gene: TRBV5-1
CDR3 DNA: TGCGCCAGCAGCTTGGGTAGGATTACCTACGAGCAGTACTTC
CDR3 protein: CASSLGRITYEQYF

clone size: few
D gene: -
J gene: TRBJ1-1
V gene: TRBV4-2
CDR3 DNA: TGTGCCAGCAGCCAAGAGGTTGCGGGGAACACTGAAGCTTTCTTT
CDR3 protein: CASSQEVAGNTEAFF

clone size: many
D gene: TRBD2
J gene: TRBJ2-3
V gene: TRBV10-3
CDR3 DNA: TGTGCCACGGGGGGACTAACGAGCACAGATACGCAGTATTTT
CDR3 protein: CATGGLTSTDTQYF

clone size: many
D gene: -
J gene: TRBJ2-7
V gene: TRBV5-4
CDR3 DNA: TGTGCCAGCAGCTTGTTCGACGGGAGAAGGTACGAGCAGTACTTC
CDR3 protein: CASSLFDGRRYEQYF

clone size: many
D gene: -
J gene: TRBJ2-7
V gene: TRBV20-1
CDR3 DNA: TGCAGTGCTAGAGATGGGCAGTCCTACGAGCAGTACTTC
CDR3 protein: CSARDGQSYEQYF

clone size: -
D gene: TRBD2
J gene: TRBJ2-7
V gene: TRBV2
CDR3 DNA: TGTGCCAGCAGTGAAGGACTAGCGATGGGCTACGAGCAGTACTTC
CDR3 protein: CASSEGLAMGYEQYF

clone size: many
D gene: -
J gene: TRBJ1-1
V gene: TRBV6-5
CDR3 DNA: TGTGCCAGCAGGGCCGGACAGTACACTGAAGCTTTCTTT
CDR3 protein: CASRAGQYTEAFF

clone size: many
D gene: -
J gene: TRBJ1-4
V gene: TRBV7-9
CDR3 DNA: TGTGCCAGCAGCTTAGGGGACAACCCCAATGAAAAACTGTTTTTT
CDR3 protein: CASSLGDNPNEKLFF

clone size: few
D gene: TRBD2
J gene: TRBJ2-7
V gene: TRBV20-1
CDR3 DNA: TGCAGTGCCGCAAATTATATACTAGCGGGAGGAACGAACTCCTACGAGCAGTACTTC
CDR3 protein: CSAANYILAGGTNSYEQYF

clone size: many
D gene: -
J gene: TRBJ2-7
V gene: TRBV12-3/TRBV12-4
CDR3 DNA: TGTGCCAGCATGCTGTTTCCCCACCAGGGAACCTACGAGCAGTACTTC
CDR3 protein: CASMLFPHQGTYEQYF

clone size: few
D gene: TRBD1
J gene: TRBJ1-5
V gene: TRBV7-2
CDR3 DNA: TGTGCCAGCAGCCGGGACAGGGGCAATCAGCCCCAGCATTTT
CDR3 protein: CASSRDRGNQPQHF

clone size: many
D gene: -
J gene: TRBJ2-1
V gene: TRBV5-1
CDR3 DNA: TGCGCCAGCAGCAGACTAGAGGTTAAGGGGAATGAGCAGTTCTTC
CDR3 protein: CASSRLEVKGNEQFF

clone size: many
D gene: TRBD2
J gene: TRBJ2-7
V gene: TRBV20-1
CDR3 DNA: TGCAGTGCTTTGCGGTCTAGCGGGAGCTTCGAGCAGTACTTC
CDR3 protein: CSALRSSGSFEQYF

clone size: many
D gene: -
J gene: TRBJ2-6
V gene: TRBV5-1
CDR3 DNA: TGCGCCAGCACCATGGAGGGGGGGGTGCCAAGCAAGGCCAACGTCCTGACTTTC
CDR3 protein: CASTMEGGVPSKANVLTF

clone size: -
D gene: -
J gene: TRBJ2-7
V gene: TRBV4-2
CDR3 DNA: TGTGCCAGCAGCCAAGCCTTCGCCGCCAGCTACGAGCAGTACTTC
CDR3 protein: CASSQAFAASYEQYF

clone size: -
D gene: -
J gene: TRBJ2-7
V gene: TRBV6-1
CDR3 DNA: TGTGCCAGCAAGTCAGGAACAGGGATCCAGGAGCAGTACTTC
CDR3 protein: CASKSGTGIQEQYF

clone size: -
D gene: -
J gene: TRBJ1-6
V gene: TRBV5-5
CDR3 DNA: TGTGCCAGCAGCCCCCTACGGGGAGTAAATTCACCCCTCCACTTC
CDR3 protein: CASSPLRGVNSPLHF

clone size: many
D gene: TRBD1
J gene: TRBJ1-2
V gene: TRBV7-9
CDR3 DNA: TGTGCCAGCAGCCTCCGGGACAGGGTCAGCTATGGCTACACCTTC
CDR3 protein: CASSLRDRVSYGYTF

clone size: many
D gene: -
J gene: TRBJ1-1
V gene: TRBV28
CDR3 DNA: TGTGCCAGCACTGGGCCGGGGAACACTGAAGCTTTCTTT
CDR3 protein: CASTGPGNTEAFF

clone size: many
D gene: -
J gene: TRBJ2-7
V gene: TRBV20-1
CDR3 DNA: TGCAGTGCTAGAGTTCTAGCTCTCGAGCAGTACTTC
CDR3 protein: CSARVLALEQYF

clone size: -
D gene: -
J gene: TRBJ2-7
V gene: TRBV5-5
CDR3 DNA: TGTGCCAGCAGCTTTAGGATGGGTGAGCAGTACTTC
CDR3 protein: CASSFRMGEQYF

clone size: -
D gene: -
J gene: TRBJ2-7
V gene: TRBV7-6
CDR3 DNA: TGTGCCAGCAGCTTAGAGGCCACAGACTACGAGCAGTACTTC
CDR3 protein: CASSLEATDYEQYF

clone size: few
D gene: TRBD1
J gene: TRBJ2-1
V gene: TRBV20-1
CDR3 DNA: TGCAGTGCTAGTGAGACAGGGACCTTCTCCTACAATGAGCAGTTCTTC
CDR3 protein: CSASETGTFSYNEQFF

clone size: many
D gene: TRBD2
J gene: TRBJ2-1
V gene: TRBV14
CDR3 DNA: TGTGCCAGCAGCCAAGATGGGGACTACGCATACAATGAGCAGTTCTTC
CDR3 protein: CASSQDGDYAYNEQFF

clone size: many
D gene: -
J gene: TRBJ2-2
V gene: TRBV12-3/TRBV12-4
CDR3 DNA: TGTGCCAGCGGAACCGGGGAGCTGTTTTTT
CDR3 protein: CASGTGELFF

clone size: few
D gene: TRBD1
J gene: TRBJ2-3
V gene: TRBV5-5
CDR3 DNA: TGTGCCAGCAGCTTCTCCCGGGACAGGGGCCCAGATACGCAGTATTTT
CDR3 protein: CASSFSRDRGPDTQYF

clone size: many
D gene: TRBD1
J gene: TRBJ1-2
V gene: TRBV12-3/TRBV12-4
CDR3 DNA: TGTGCCAGCAGTCCAGGGGGTTCAGGGCCTAACTATGGCTACACCTTC
CDR3 protein: CASSPGGSGPNYGYTF

clone size: many
D gene: TRBD1
J gene: TRBJ1-5
V gene: TRBV4-2
CDR3 DNA: TGTGCCAGCAGCCAAGTAGGACAGGGGGGAGCCCAGCATTTT
CDR3 protein: CASSQVGQGGAQHF

clone size: few
D gene: TRBD2
J gene: TRBJ2-1
V gene: TRBV20-1
CDR3 DNA: TGCAGTGCTAGAGATCCCGGGACTAGCGGGAGCAATGAGCAGTTCTTC
CDR3 protein: CSARDPGTSGSNEQFF